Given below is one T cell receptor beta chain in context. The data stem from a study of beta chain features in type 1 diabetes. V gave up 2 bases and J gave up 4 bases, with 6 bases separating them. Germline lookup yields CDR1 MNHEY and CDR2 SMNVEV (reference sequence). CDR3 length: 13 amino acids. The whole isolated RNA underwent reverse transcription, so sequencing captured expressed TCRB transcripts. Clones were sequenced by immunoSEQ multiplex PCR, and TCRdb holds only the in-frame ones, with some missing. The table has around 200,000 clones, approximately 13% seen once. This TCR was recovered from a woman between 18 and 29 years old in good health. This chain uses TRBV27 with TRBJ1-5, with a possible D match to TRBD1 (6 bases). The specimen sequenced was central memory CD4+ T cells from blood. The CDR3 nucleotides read TGTGCCAGCAGTTTACAGGGGAATCAGCCCCAGCATTTT. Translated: CASSLQGNQPQHF.